One sample yielded the 20 T cell receptor beta chains listed below, sequenced in a study of blood T cell repertoires in COVID-19. This table comes from immunoSEQ multiplex PCR, and its TCRdb copy is limited to in-frame clones, with some not included. Of 300,000 to 350,000 clones detected, around 87% appear once; the ten largest clones hold approximately 2%. The sequenced material came from peripheral blood. The receptors were sampled from a young man with active or convalescent COVID-19.

The chain employs TRBV10-3 and TRBJ1-6; 8 bases align to TRBD1. Germline lookup yields CDR1 ENHRY and CDR2 SYGVKD. The CDR3 is 20 amino acids. V shed 3 bases and J 9 bases; nucleotides not matched to a gene: 22. The CDR3 DNA is TGTGCCATCAGTGACCCGAGACAGGGGACCGCGGCGGGCGGTGCTTCACCCCTCCACTTT. Amino acids: CAISDPRQGTAAGGASPLHF.

The sample holds one count of this clone. The chain joins TRBV6-5 to TRBJ2-7; the match to TRBD2 covers 13 bases. The V gene's germline CDR1 is MNHEY and CDR2 SVGAGI. The V and J ends lost 7 bases and 12 bases, in that order; junction bases with no gene match: 12. This CDR3 contains 14 residues. CDR3 in amino acids: CASNPGGLAGVLYF. The CDR3, as DNA: TGTGCCAGCAACCCCGGAGGACTAGCGGGAGTTCTGTACTTC.

The chain has TRBV19 and TRBJ2-1; possible D gene TRBD2, 6 bases. The CDR3 is 16 amino acids. The V gene's germline CDR1 is LNHDA and CDR2 SQIVND (reference sequence). V shed 0 bases and J shed 4 bases, with 13 bases lying between them. CDR3 sequence reads: CASSIDRGSVYNEQFF. As DNA, the CDR3 is TGTGCCAGTAGTATAGATCGGGGGAGTGTATACAATGAGCAGTTCTTC.

The rearrangement links TRBV4-1 to TRBJ2-1; 8 nucleotides align to TRBD2. With V trimmed by 1 base and J by 14 bases, 7 bases remained unmatched. The length of the CDR3 is 13 residues. Germline assignment: CDR1 MGHRA and CDR2 YSYEKL. The CDR3 nucleotides are TGCGCCAGCAGCCAAGGGCTAGCGGGCGAAGAGTTCTTC. This translates into CASSQGLAGEEFF.

The rearrangement joins TRBV4-3 to TRBJ1-4, with TRBD1 matching 8 bases. This CDR3 has 15 amino acids. Germline values: CDR1 LGHNA, CDR2 YSLEER. The J segment lost 4 bases and the V segment lost 4 bases, leaving 5 bases of the junction unmatched. CDR3 amino acids: CASSLLGQVNEKLFF. The CDR3 region has the DNA TGCGCCAGCAGCCTGCTGGGACAGGTTAATGAAAAACTGTTTTTT.

The V gene is TRBV6-6, the J gene TRBJ1-1; tentative D call: TRBD1 (6 bases). In germline, CDR1 is MNHNY, CDR2 SVGAGI (reference sequence). The CDR3 has 16 amino acids. Trimming left V 10 bases short and J 0 bases short, with 21 bases between. Here the CDR3 reads CATLPGEGGMNTEAFF. The CDR3, as DNA: TGTGCCACTTTACCAGGGGAGGGGGGTATGAACACTGAAGCTTTCTTT.

This clone was found once. V gene TRBV7-6 combines with J gene TRBJ2-1; 13 bases match TRBD2. This CDR3 contains 18 residues. Germline V gives CDR1 SGHVS, CDR2 FNYEAQ. The V segment lost 3 bases and the J segment 0 bases; nucleotides outside the gene matches: 5. The CDR3 DNA reads as TGTGCCAGCAGCTTGACTAGCGGGGGGCTGAGCTCCTACAATGAGCAGTTCTTC. It is translated as CASSLTSGGLSSYNEQFF.

This chain connects TRBV25-1 to TRBJ2-7; 9 positions match TRBD2. Germline CDR1 and CDR2: MGHDK and SYGVNS. V was clipped by 3 bases and J by 3 bases; unmatched bases: 6. The CDR3 sequence is 15 residues long. The CDR3 region is CASSDGGRAIYEQYF. CDR3 DNA: TGTGCCAGCAGTGATGGCGGGAGGGCCATCTACGAGCAGTACTTC.

The chain links TRBV6-5 to TRBJ1-4; 7 bases agree with TRBD1. This CDR3 is built from 15 residues. V shed 6 bases, J shed 5 bases, and the junction held 9 bases outside the gene matches. Germline loops: CDR1 MNHEY, CDR2 SVGAGI. In DNA form, the CDR3 reads TGTGCCAGCAGATCTTCCGGGACAGCAAATGAAAAACTGTTTTTT. Protein sequence: CASRSSGTANEKLFF.

The chain joins TRBV10-3 to TRBJ2-3, with D possibly TRBD2 on 5 matching bases. Germline CDR1 is ENHRY and CDR2 is SYGVKD. The CDR3 sequence is 13 residues long. V lost 0 bases and J 7 bases, leaving 8 bases between the germline ends. The CDR3 spells CAISESGGHTQYF. DNA for the CDR3: TGTGCCATCAGTGAGTCGGGCGGGCATACGCAGTATTTT.

V is TRBV5-1 and J is TRBJ2-5; D call uncertain. This CDR3 is 12 amino acids long. The V and J ends lost 2 bases and 1 base respectively, with 3 bases between them. Germline CDR1 reads SGHRS; CDR2 reads YFSETQ. This CDR3 is CASSFSQETQYF. CDR3 nucleotide sequence: TGCGCCAGCAGCTTCAGCCAAGAGACCCAGTACTTC. The full variable domain, completed using reference TRBV5-1 and TRBJ2-5, is KAGVTQTPRYLIKTRGQQVTLSCSPISGHRSVSWYQQTPGQGLQFLFEYFSETQRNKGNFPGRFSGRQFSNSRSEMNVSTLELGDSALYLCASSFSQETQYFGPGTRLLVL.

This sequence joins TRBV6-5 and TRBJ1-6; D is unclear. Germline CDR1 and CDR2: MNHEY and SVGAGI. CDR3 length equals 12 residues. The ends were cut back, 5 bases at V and 14 bases at J, with 13 bases in the middle. The CDR3 spells CASSTGTRSLHF. In nucleotides, the CDR3 is TGTGCCAGCAGTACGGGTACAAGATCCCTCCACTTT.

V gene TRBV7-9 combines with J gene TRBJ1-1; D unclear. Germline values: CDR1 SEHNR, CDR2 FQNEAQ (reference sequence). This CDR3 spans 14 amino acids. Trimming removed 1 base at V and 4 bases at J, with 10 bases between. CDR3 loop: CASSLGSGFTEAFF. CDR3 bases: TGTGCCAGCAGCTTAGGGTCGGGGTTCACTGAAGCTTTCTTT. Combining the CDR3 with reference TRBV7-9 and TRBJ1-1 gives the whole variable domain DTGVSQNPRHKITKRGQNVTFRCDPISEHNRLYWYRQTLGQGPEFLTYFQNEAQLEKSRLLSDRFSAERPKGSFSTLEIQRTEQGDSAMYLCASSLGSGFTEAFFGQGTRLTVV.

This clone was observed a single time. V gene TRBV7-9 combines with J gene TRBJ1-1; D may be TRBD1 (5 bases). Per the germline V gene, CDR1 is SEHNR and CDR2 is FQNEAQ (reference sequence). Trimming pared 5 bases from V and 6 bases from J, leaving 10 bases between. This CDR3 contains 12 residues. CDR3 bases: TGTGCCAGCAGCCCCCAGGGCGCTGAAGCTTTCTTT. Protein product: CASSPQGAEAFF.

The rearrangement links TRBV15 to TRBJ1-1, with TRBD1 matching over 7 bases. There are 13 residues in the CDR3. Germline CDR1 is LNHNV and CDR2 is YYDKDF (reference sequence). V lost 9 bases to trimming and J lost 0 bases; unmatched junction nucleotides: 4. The CDR3 coding sequence is TGTGCCACAACAGGGGTGTTGAACACTGAAGCTTTCTTT. It codes for CATTGVLNTEAFF.

The chain is built from TRBV11-3 and TRBJ2-1; 9 bases match TRBD2. V was clipped by 1 base and J by 3 bases; unmatched bases: 10. The CDR3 totals 18 residues. Looked up from germline, CDR1 is SGHNT and CDR2 is YENEEA. The CDR3 nucleotides are TGTGCCAGCAGCTTAGTAGCCCCCGAGACTAGCGGCTACAATGAGCAGTTCTTC. This translates into CASSLVAPETSGYNEQFF.

The J gene is TRBJ2-1, the V gene TRBV7-2, with a tentative D call TRBD2 (5 bases). Germline V gene sequence: CDR1 SGHTA, CDR2 FQGNSA. V lost 5 bases, J lost 7 bases, and 15 bases lay in between. This CDR3 has 14 residues. As DNA, the CDR3 is TGTGCCAGCAGCCTCGGGTCTGGAGGTAATGAGCAGTTCTTC. Residues: CASSLGSGGNEQFF.

In this sample, this clone turned up once. The chain employs TRBV7-6 and TRBJ2-7, with D possibly being TRBD2 (5 bases). The CDR3 extends over 13 amino acids. The V end lost 0 bases, the J end lost 7 bases, and 10 bases lay between the germline ends. Germline loops: CDR1 SGHVS, CDR2 FNYEAQ. CDR3 coding DNA: TGTGCCAGCAGCTTAGCGTCCAGCGGTGAGCAGTACTTC. Encoded protein: CASSLASSGEQYF.

The genes are TRBV19 and TRBJ1-1, with D perhaps matching TRBD1 (6 bases). Between the trimmed V and J ends, which lost 3 bases and 5 bases, there was a span of 10 bases. This CDR3 region has 13 residues. Germline CDR1 LNHDA, CDR2 SQIVND (reference sequence). This CDR3 reads CASSMGAETEAFF. The CDR3 DNA reads as TGTGCCAGTAGTATGGGGGCTGAAACTGAAGCTTTCTTT.

The CDR3: CASSPSPGANVLTF. CDR3 bases: TGTGCCAGCAGCCCCTCCCCTGGGGCCAACGTCCTGACTTTC. The V and J genes are TRBV3-1 (or the pseudogene TRBV3-2) and TRBJ2-6; D call uncertain. The V and J ends lost 4 bases and 2 bases respectively, with 6 bases between them. CDR3 size: 14 residues. Germline lookup yields CDR1 LGHDT and CDR2 YNNKEL (reference sequence).